The source of this TCR beta chain is a study of identical twins. Study-level results: Cross-sectional statistical analysis was relied on for the conclusions, without the same donors being followed. Among monozygotic twins, out-of-frame TCR alpha sharing exceeded what models predicted. For out-of-frame beta sequences, excess twin sharing was weaker.

A universal primer site was incorporated via template switching, and the cDNA contained unique molecular identifiers. Via MiXCR, TCRdb re-called the 5' RACE reads, giving one row per CDR3 protein. Counted here are 400,000 to 600,000 distinct CDR3 sequences, around 22% occurring once; the ten biggest clones make up 0.48%. In the case of this clonotype: Its matching antigen is unknown.

The CDR3 totals 17 residues. The V segment lost 6 bases and the J segment 10 bases; nucleotides outside the gene matches: 13. CDR1 MNHEY and CDR2 SMNVEV come from the germline V gene (reference sequence). These same data were also listed under a study on yellow fever vaccine responses in identical twins.

The chain employs TRBV27 and TRBJ2-1, with 15 bases that match TRBD2. This sequence originates from a woman aged 18-29 years in good health. Sequencing was done on a sample of CD4+ T cells sorted from blood. CDR3 residues: CASSPNPGLAGGGEQFF. The CDR3 nucleotides read TGTGCCAGCAGCCCGAATCCGGGACTAGCGGGAGGAGGGGAGCAGTTCTTC.